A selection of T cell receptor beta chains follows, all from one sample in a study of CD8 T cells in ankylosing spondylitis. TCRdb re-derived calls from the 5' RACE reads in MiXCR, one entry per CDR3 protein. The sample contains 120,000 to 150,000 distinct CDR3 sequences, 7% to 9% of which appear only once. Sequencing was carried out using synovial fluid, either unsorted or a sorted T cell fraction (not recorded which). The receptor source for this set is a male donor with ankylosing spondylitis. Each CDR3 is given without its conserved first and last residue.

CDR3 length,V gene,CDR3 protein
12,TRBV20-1,SARDTRSGETQY
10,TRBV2,ASRNRRSEAF
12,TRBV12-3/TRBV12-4,ASHKAAYDGELF
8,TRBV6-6,ATGQDGYT
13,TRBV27,ASSDTGAGYYGYT
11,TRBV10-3,ATGLSGPETQY
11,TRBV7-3,ASSFQTGYGYT
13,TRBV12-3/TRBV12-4,ASSPRVAGEETQY
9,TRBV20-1,SAIRVNTQY
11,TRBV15,ATSRVSGDSQN
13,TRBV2,ASSQLGTGGGELF
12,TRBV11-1,ASGRRGTYNEQF
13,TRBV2,ASSEREGITDTQY
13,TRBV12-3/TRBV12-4,ASSSILTGRETQY
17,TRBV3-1,ASSPNGTSGRVRGNEQF
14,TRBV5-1,ASSLYPTGGNAEAF
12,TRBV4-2,ASSQVGTGSRAF